One T cell receptor beta chain is described in this entry. Its antigen is not identified. The source of the sample is a study of cytomegalovirus exposure and HLA in healthy donors. Overall study findings and caveats: Cytomegalovirus association was assigned to over 150 TCR beta chains.

Each donor was nominally healthy when sampled (though unrecorded immune exposures were likely). Primers included in the PCR were 60 Vbeta and 13 Jbeta primers. Original data processing: Roughly 10 million shared chains were among around 80 million unique TCR beta chains counted in a later analysis. TCRdb's copy holds only in-frame clones and misses some; the assay was immunoSEQ multiplex PCR. D and trimming come from the DNA, and the V and J calls and clone size come from that table. The data contain roughly 100,000 clones, 76% of them singletons. This CDR3 has 16 residues. In germline, CDR1 is SGHDT, CDR2 YYEEEE. V dropped 0 bases and J dropped 5 bases, with 12 bases sitting between them.

The rearrangement links TRBV5-6 to TRBJ1-6; possible D gene TRBD1, 5 bases. Sequenced input: PBMCs. The source is a woman between 18 and 29 years old in good health and CMV-seropositive. The DNA of the CDR3 is TGTGCCAGCAGCTTGGTAGGGACGGGGGATAATTCACCCCTCCACTTT. This sequence encodes CASSLVGTGDNSPLHF. Supplemented by reference TRBV5-6 and TRBJ1-6, the full variable domain reads DAGVTQSPTHLIKTRGQQVTLRCSPKSGHDTVSWYQQALGQGPQFIFQYYEEEERQRGNFPDRFSGHQFPNYSSELNVNALLLGDSALYLCASSLVGTGDNSPLHFGNGTRLTVT.